A single sample is the source of the 30 T cell receptor beta chains below, sequenced in a study of metastatic and nonmetastatic thyroid tumors. MiXCR re-clonotyped the PCR reads for TCRdb. The table has about 25,000 clones, 20% to 25% seen once. Patients were all untreated before their thyroid surgery. The sample consisted of blood. Every receptor here comes from a male donor with papillary thyroid cancer or a benign thyroid nodule (not recorded which). Some clones in this sample may be carry-over from other donors' samples.

The sample holds many counts of this clone. Other DNA sequences of this sample code for an identical CDR3. The chain uses TRBV7-2 and TRBJ2-7; 8 nucleotides align to TRBD2. Germline trimming cut 8 bases from V and 8 bases from J; bases unmatched to any gene: 17. This CDR3 is 15 amino acids long. From germline, CDR1 is SGHTA and CDR2 FQGNSA. The CDR3 DNA sequence: TGTGCCAGCGCACTAATGGGACTAGAGGGATACCAGCAGTACTTC. This gives the protein CASALMGLEGYQQYF.

This clone was seen ten or more times. V usage is TRBV3-1 and J usage is TRBJ1-3; 7 positions match TRBD1. Germline CDR1 is LGHDT and CDR2 is YNNKEL (reference sequence). The CDR3 has 15 residues. J was trimmed by 4 bases and V by 4 bases; bases with no gene match: 7. CDR3 nucleotides: TGTGCCAGCAGCCTCTTCGACAGGGAAGGAAACACCATATATTTT. Its protein product is CASSLFDREGNTIYF.

J is TRBJ1-3 and V is TRBV11-2, with D tentatively TRBD1 (6 bases). CDR3 length equals 16 residues. Germline-derived CDR1 and CDR2 are SGHAT and FQNNGV. The ends were cut back, 1 base at V and 0 bases at J, with 10 bases in the middle. The CDR3 DNA follows: TGTGCCAGCAGCTTAGGAGGGGGGCGCTCTGGAAACACCATATATTTT. Its translation is CASSLGGGRSGNTIYF.

This clone was recorded at least ten times. V usage is TRBV5-5 and J usage is TRBJ1-2; D possibly corresponds to TRBD1 (5 bases). The CDR3 totals 16 residues. The V and J ends lost 4 bases and 6 bases respectively, with 22 bases between them. Germline assignment: CDR1 SGHKS and CDR2 YYEKEE (reference sequence). Here the CDR3 DNA reads TGTGCCAGCAGCCCAGCTCGGACACTTTTACTGGATGGCTACACCTTC. Protein: CASSPARTLLLDGYTF.

This clone was observed at least ten times. This chain joins TRBV18 and TRBJ1-5; D gene ambiguous. Trimming took off 3 bases at V and 2 bases at J, with 14 bases between the two ends. The CDR3 is 16 residues long. Germline V gene data show CDR1 as KGHSH and CDR2 as LQKENI. The CDR3 here is CASSPGKSGGNQPQHF. The CDR3 DNA is TGTGCCAGCTCACCTGGGAAGTCGGGAGGCAATCAGCCCCAGCATTTT.

A few counts support this clone. The junction and the germline gene differ at one end; a read error may be behind it. Distinct nucleotide sequences in the sample also encode this CDR3. This chain joins TRBV7-6 and TRBJ2-5; D call uncertain. The CDR3 has 13 amino acids. Germline V gene sequence: CDR1 SGHVS, CDR2 FNYEAQ. This CDR3 reads CASSPLNQETQYF. CDR3 nucleotide sequence: TGTGCCAGCAGCCCTCTAAATCAAGAGACACAGTACTTC.

In its sample, this clone was seen many times. The sample holds other DNA sequences that translate to the same CDR3. This sequence joins TRBV30 and TRBJ1-1; the D is unclear. The length of the CDR3 is 13 residues. V lost 0 bases and J 1 base, leaving 6 bases between the germline ends. Germline CDR1 and CDR2: GTSNPN and SVGIG (reference sequence). CDR3 loop: CAWSVTANTEAFF. The CDR3 DNA reads as TGTGCCTGGAGTGTTACAGCGAACACTGAAGCTTTCTTT.

In this sample, this clone turned up a few times. A read error may be the cause here, since a much bigger clone is one base away. DNA of the CDR3: TGTGCTAGCAGCTTAGGCCCAGGCCACCGAGAGACCCAGTACTTC. Encoded protein: CASSLGPGHRETQYF. The chain links TRBV7-7 to TRBJ2-5; D call uncertain. This CDR3 has 15 amino acids. Germline CDR1 reads SSHAT; CDR2 reads FNYEAQ (reference sequence).

This clone was counted many times. This chain uses TRBV18 with TRBJ1-6, with a tentative D call TRBD1 (6 bases). V was shortened by 5 bases and J by 10 bases, with 15 bases between the two germline ends. CDR3 size: 14 residues. CDR1 and CDR2 from the germline V gene are KGHSH and LQKENI. The CDR3 DNA is TGTGCCAGCTCAGCCGGGGGAGACAGGTCACCCCTCCACTTT. Its protein product is CASSAGGDRSPLHF.

The J gene is TRBJ1-2, the V gene TRBV6-1; D is uncertain. Germline assignment: CDR1 MNHNS and CDR2 SASEGT. The V end was cut by 1 base, the J end by 14 bases, with 11 bases between. The CDR3 is 11 residues long. CDR3 coding DNA: TGTGCCAGCAGTGAAGGCGGCGGGCCTACCTTC. Protein: CASSEGGGPTF.

This clone has more than one count but fewer than ten. The rearrangement joins TRBV12-3 or TRBV12-4 to TRBJ1-5; 7 bases map to TRBD1. With V trimmed by 5 bases and J by 6 bases, 7 bases remained unmatched. CDR3 length: 14 residues. CDR3 in amino acids: CASSDRAATQPQHF. DNA for the CDR3: TGTGCCAGCAGTGACAGGGCGGCTACTCAGCCCCAGCATTTT.

Comment on this clone: The CDR3 carries no conserved terminal phenylalanine or tryptophan, so it likely arises from a read error. No DNA is shown, since the ends of the CDR3 on it are uncertain; the CDR3 is the one TCRdb lists. J is TRBJ1-2 and V is TRBV15. Ends included, the CDR3 has 16 residues. In germline, CDR1 is LNHNV, CDR2 YYDKDF (reference sequence). The CDR3 region is CATSSGGPGVLLNYNI.

This clone showed up many times. The V gene is TRBV3-1, the J gene TRBJ1-2; D unclear. This CDR3 is 15 amino acids long. The ends were cut back, 0 bases at V and 4 bases at J, with 12 bases in the middle. The germline CDR1 and CDR2 sequences are LGHDT and YNNKEL (reference sequence). The DNA for the CDR3 is TGTGCCAGCAGCCAAGATCGGTCCGCCCTCTATGGCTACACCTTC. Its translation: CASSQDRSALYGYTF.

This rearrangement joins TRBV7-9 to TRBJ2-7, with D unresolved. The germline gives CDR1 SEHNR, CDR2 FQNEAQ (reference sequence). This CDR3 has 11 residues. Trimming took off 8 bases at V and 8 bases at J, with 13 bases between the two ends. CDR3 in DNA: TGTGCCAGCGCAACTTCAAGCAAGCAGTACTTC. Translated, it gives CASATSSKQYF.

This clone was observed many times. The rearrangement links TRBV6-1 to TRBJ2-3, with 8 nucleotides matching TRBD2. The CDR3 contains 15 residues. CDR1 is MNHNS, CDR2 SASEGT, per germline. V shed 10 bases and J 0 bases; nucleotides not matched to a gene: 9. CDR3 sequence: CATFRLAYSTDTQYF. The CDR3 region has the DNA TGTGCCACCTTCAGACTAGCGTATAGCACAGATACGCAGTATTTT.

This clone has ten or more counts. Here the CDR3 DNA reads TGTGCCAGCAGGATGGACGGGAACTATGGCTACACCTTC. Amino acid sequence: CASRMDGNYGYTF. The chain links TRBV12-3 or TRBV12-4 to TRBJ1-2; D is ambiguous. The CDR3 contains 13 residues. The ends were cut back, 6 bases at V and 2 bases at J, with 10 bases in the middle.

The table lists this clone with many counts. The chain carries TRBV10-3 and TRBJ1-1; D ambiguous. Germline V lookup: CDR1 ENHRY, CDR2 SYGVKD. The CDR3 loop spans 11 amino acids. With 9 bases removed from V and 2 bases from J, the gap between germline ends came to 7 bases. The CDR3 DNA sequence: TGTGCCATTAAGGAAAACACTGAAGCTTTCTTT. Residues: CAIKENTEAFF.

This chain joins TRBV3-1 and TRBJ1-2; D not resolved. The CDR3 is 12 amino acids. Germline V gene lookup returns CDR1 LGHDT and CDR2 YNNKEL (reference sequence). V was trimmed by 0 bases and J by 9 bases, leaving 8 bases between them. CDR3 in amino acids: CASSQDRVSYTF. The CDR3 bases are TGTGCCAGCAGCCAAGATAGGGTTAGCTACACCTTC.

CDR3 in DNA: TGTGCCAGCAGTGAATTTCAGGGATACGACCATTACTTC. Its translation is CASSEFQGYDHYF. The gene calls are TRBV6-1 and TRBJ2-7, with a possible D match to TRBD1 (5 bases). V was shortened by 2 bases and J by 13 bases, with 18 bases between the two germline ends. Germline assignment: CDR1 MNHNS and CDR2 SASEGT. The CDR3 consists of 13 residues.

This clone was recorded many times. The V gene is TRBV18, the J gene TRBJ1-2; 8 bases line up with TRBD1. The germline CDR1 and CDR2 sequences are KGHSH and LQKENI. The ends lost 4 bases at V and 0 bases at J; junction bases unmatched: 4. This CDR3 is built from 15 residues. The DNA of the CDR3 is TGTGCCAGCTCACGAACAGGGGGTACTAACTATGGCTACACCTTC. It encodes CASSRTGGTNYGYTF.

This clone was picked up many times. This chain uses TRBV18 with TRBJ1-1, with TRBD1 as a possible D gene (5 bases). Germline CDR1 is KGHSH and CDR2 is LQKENI. CDR3 length: 16 residues. V was clipped by 2 bases and J by 1 base, with 14 bases between them. The CDR3 sequence: CASSPGSRDENTEAFF. CDR3 sequence (DNA): TGTGCCAGCTCACCAGGGAGCAGGGACGAGAACACTGAAGCTTTCTTT.

Notes on this clone: A much more abundant neighbour one base away suggests this may be a read error. The rearrangement uses TRBV5-4 and TRBJ1-6; D may be TRBD1 (5 bases). CDR3 length: 13 residues. The germline gives CDR1 SGHNT, CDR2 YYREEE (reference sequence). Deletions cut 3 bases from V and 8 bases from J, with 9 bases between. The CDR3 spells CASSWGWDSPLHF. The CDR3 DNA follows: TGTGCCAGCAGCTGGGGCTGGGATTCACCCCTCCACTTT.

This clone was found many times. This chain's CDR3 is CATSDFRVCEQFF. The CDR3 DNA follows: TGTGCCACCAGTGATTTCAGGGTGTGCGAGCAGTTCTTC. The rearrangement uses TRBV24-1 and TRBJ2-1; D is perhaps TRBD1 (5 bases). Trimming removed 1 base at V and 10 bases at J, with 10 bases between. CDR1 and CDR2 from the germline V gene are KGHDR and SFDVKD. The CDR3 is made up of 13 amino acids.

This clone was found many times. This chain connects TRBV5-1 to TRBJ2-1; maybe TRBD2 (5 bases). CDR3 size: 15 residues. The V gene lost 0 bases and the J gene lost 9 bases, with 16 bases spanning the gap. Germline V lookup: CDR1 SGHRS, CDR2 YFSETQ. The CDR3 coding sequence is TGCGCCAGCAGCTTGGGGGTCGGGGAAGAGGGTGAGCAGTTCTTC. Amino acids: CASSLGVGEEGEQFF.

This clone has a count of ten or more. The gene calls are TRBV28 and TRBJ1-1; D unresolved. The CDR3 spans 19 residues. Germline CDR1 MDHEN, CDR2 SYDVKM. Trimming pared 7 bases from V and 0 bases from J, leaving 27 bases between. The CDR3 DNA sequence: TGTGCCAGCACCTCCTCCGGAGGCGACGGGCGAGGAATGAACACTGAAGCTTTCTTT. Protein sequence: CASTSSGGDGRGMNTEAFF.

Many counts were recorded for this clone. The V gene is TRBV7-3, the J gene TRBJ2-5; D is unclear. Germline assignment: CDR1 SGHTA and CDR2 FQGTGA. This CDR3 region has 13 residues. V lost 3 bases and J 3 bases, leaving 8 bases between the germline ends. The CDR3 bases are TGTGCCAGCAGCTTGCAACGAGAAGAGACCCAGTACTTC. Translated: CASSLQREETQYF.

This clone was picked up many times. The chain employs TRBV6-1 and TRBJ2-3, with a possible D match to TRBD2 (5 bases). Per germline, CDR1 MNHNS and CDR2 SASEGT. Deletions cut 4 bases from V and 0 bases from J, with 17 bases between. The CDR3 totals 17 residues. The CDR3 DNA reads as TGTGCCAGCAGTGCCGGGCGGAGACTAACTAGCACAGATACGCAGTATTTT. Protein: CASSAGRRLTSTDTQYF.

The chain couples TRBV27 to TRBJ2-2; D possibly matches TRBD1 or TRBD2 (5 bases each). The V gene lost 4 bases and the J gene lost 7 bases, with 22 bases spanning the gap. From germline, CDR1 is MNHEY and CDR2 SMNVEV (reference sequence). This CDR3 has 17 residues. CDR3 protein: CASSSQYRDEDNGELFF. The DNA for the CDR3 is TGTGCCAGCAGTTCCCAGTACCGGGATGAGGACAACGGGGAGCTGTTTTTT.

The sample holds many counts of this clone. This chain connects TRBV10-2 to TRBJ1-1; D gene ambiguous. The V gene lost 2 bases and the J gene lost 4 bases, with 14 bases spanning the gap. This CDR3 contains 15 residues. The germline gives CDR1 WSHSY, CDR2 SAAADI. The CDR3 nucleotides read TGCGCCAGCAGTGAGGGGAGGGAAAGAGGCACTGAAGCTTTCTTT. It codes for CASSEGRERGTEAFF.

This clone was detected a few times. It may be a read error: a sequence one base away is much more abundant. The conserved closing phenylalanine or tryptophan is absent in this CDR3, likely reflecting a read error. The gene calls are TRBV7-9 and TRBJ1-1; D is uncertain. Germline CDR1 and CDR2: SEHNR and FQNEAQ (reference sequence). CDR3 size: 13 residues. V lost 5 bases and J lost 2, with 9 bases in between. The CDR3 bases are TGTGCCAGCAGCCAAGAACCTAACACTGAAGCTTTCCTT. As protein: CASSQEPNTEAFL.